The 7 T cell receptor beta chains below all came from one sample that was sequenced in a study of blood T cell repertoires in COVID-19. Here immunoSEQ multiplex PCR was the method, and the copy in TCRdb shows in-frame clones only, minus some. The profile shows some 350,000 clones, about nine tenths of them singletons. Sequenced: peripheral blood. Receptors were obtained from a woman aged 45 to 65 with COVID-19, enrolled during active disease.

The chain recombines TRBV19 with TRBJ2-5; D not certain. The CDR3 is made up of 15 amino acids. The germline V gene encodes CDR1 LNHDA and CDR2 SQIVND (reference sequence). Deletions cut 0 bases from V and 9 bases from J, with 17 bases between. Written as DNA, the CDR3 is TGTGCCAGTAGTATAGACCTTTCCATATCGGTAGCCCAGTACTTC. Amino acids: CASSIDLSISVAQYF.

The gene calls are TRBV30 and TRBJ2-3; D gene ambiguous. Per the germline V gene, CDR1 is GTSNPN and CDR2 is SVGIG (reference sequence). The CDR3 is made up of 14 amino acids. V lost 4 bases and J 0 bases, leaving 11 bases between the germline ends. CDR3 region: CAWNPASSTDTQYF. The CDR3 nucleotides are TGTGCCTGGAACCCAGCGTCGAGCACAGATACGCAGTATTTT.

The chain has TRBV6-5 and TRBJ1-4, with D unresolved. V gave up 3 bases and J gave up 7 bases, with 9 bases separating them. CDR3 length: 13 amino acids. The germline CDR1 and CDR2 sequences are MNHEY and SVGAGI. CDR3 sequence reads: CASSYSRREKLFF. CDR3 in DNA: TGTGCCAGCAGTTATTCGAGGCGTGAAAAACTGTTTTTT.

This clone came up once. V is TRBV18 and J is TRBJ1-3, with D perhaps TRBD1 (6 bases). CDR3 length equals 17 residues. Germline assignment: CDR1 KGHSH and CDR2 LQKENI. V was shortened by 4 bases and J by 4 bases, with 20 bases between the two germline ends. The CDR3 loop is CASSRVSPGHLGNTIYF. CDR3 coding DNA: TGTGCCAGCTCACGGGTGTCCCCGGGACACCTGGGAAACACCATATATTTT.

The V call is TRBV11-2, the J call TRBJ1-4; D remains unclear. CDR1 and CDR2 from the germline V gene are SGHAT and FQNNGV. V was pared by 5 bases and J by 7 bases, with 14 bases between. This CDR3 has 14 residues. In nucleotides, the CDR3 is TGTGCCAGCAGCCCGGCGGGGTTGGTTGAAAAACTGTTTTTT. Translation gives CASSPAGLVEKLFF.

The gene calls are TRBV4-1 and TRBJ1-1, with 9 bases identical to TRBD1. The CDR3 consists of 17 residues. The germline gives CDR1 MGHRA, CDR2 YSYEKL. V trimming: 2 bases; J trimming: 4 bases; junction bases outside the gene matches: 11. DNA of the CDR3: TGCGCCAGCAGCCAATGGGGGGACAGGGACGACGGCACTGAAGCTTTCTTT. It is translated as CASSQWGDRDDGTEAFF.

This clone was picked up one time. V and J are TRBV5-3 and TRBJ1-2; no clear D. TRBV5-3 is identified as an open reading frame with a role that is uncertain. The CDR3 covers 12 residues. The V end was cut by 4 bases, the J end by 2 bases, with 6 bases between. The CDR3 spells CARSGPNYGYTF. In DNA form, the CDR3 reads TGTGCCAGAAGCGGGCCGAACTATGGCTACACCTTC.